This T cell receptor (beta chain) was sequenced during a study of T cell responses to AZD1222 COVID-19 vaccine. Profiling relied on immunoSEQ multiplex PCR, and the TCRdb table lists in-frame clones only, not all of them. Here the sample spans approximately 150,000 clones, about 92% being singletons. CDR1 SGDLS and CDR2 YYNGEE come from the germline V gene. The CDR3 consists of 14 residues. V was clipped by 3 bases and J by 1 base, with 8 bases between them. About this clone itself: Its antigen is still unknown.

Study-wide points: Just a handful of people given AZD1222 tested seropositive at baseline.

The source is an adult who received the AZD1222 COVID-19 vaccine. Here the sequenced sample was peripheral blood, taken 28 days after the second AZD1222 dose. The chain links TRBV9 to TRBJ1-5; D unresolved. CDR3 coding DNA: TGTGCCAGCAGCGCCCGACCGAGCAATCAGCCCCAGCATTTT. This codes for CASSARPSNQPQHF. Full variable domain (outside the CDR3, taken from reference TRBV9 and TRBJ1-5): DSGVTQTPKHLITATGQRVTLRCSPRSGDLSVYWYQQSLDQGLQFLIQYYNGEERAKGNILERFSAQQFPDLHSELNLSSLELGDSALYFCASSARPSNQPQHFGDGTRLSIL.